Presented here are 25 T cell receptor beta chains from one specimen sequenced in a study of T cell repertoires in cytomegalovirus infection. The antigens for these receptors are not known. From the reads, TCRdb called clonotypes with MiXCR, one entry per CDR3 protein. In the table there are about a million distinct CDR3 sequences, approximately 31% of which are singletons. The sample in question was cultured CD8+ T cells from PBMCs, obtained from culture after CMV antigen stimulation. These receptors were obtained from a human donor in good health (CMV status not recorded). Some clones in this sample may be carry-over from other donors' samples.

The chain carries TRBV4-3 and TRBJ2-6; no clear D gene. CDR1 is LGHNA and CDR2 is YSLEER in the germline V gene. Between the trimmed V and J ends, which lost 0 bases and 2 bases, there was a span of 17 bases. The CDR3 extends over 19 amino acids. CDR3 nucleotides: TGCGCCAGCAGCCAAGATAGTGCCCTGGTGGCTGCTGGGGCCAACGTCCTGACTTTC. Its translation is CASSQDSALVAAGANVLTF.

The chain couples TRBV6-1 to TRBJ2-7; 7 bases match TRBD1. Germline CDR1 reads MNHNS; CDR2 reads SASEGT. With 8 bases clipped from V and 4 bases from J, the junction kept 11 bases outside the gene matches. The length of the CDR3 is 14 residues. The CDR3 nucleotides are TGTGCCAGCCAACAAAGGGCAGGGGGATACGAGCAGTACGTC. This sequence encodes CASQQRAGGYEQYV.

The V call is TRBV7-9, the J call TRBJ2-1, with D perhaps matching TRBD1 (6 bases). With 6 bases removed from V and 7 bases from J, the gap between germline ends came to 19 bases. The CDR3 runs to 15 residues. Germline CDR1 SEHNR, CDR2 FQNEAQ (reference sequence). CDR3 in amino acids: CASSYWDQGRNEQFF. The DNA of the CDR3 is TGTGCCAGCAGTTACTGGGACCAGGGGCGGAATGAGCAGTTCTTC.

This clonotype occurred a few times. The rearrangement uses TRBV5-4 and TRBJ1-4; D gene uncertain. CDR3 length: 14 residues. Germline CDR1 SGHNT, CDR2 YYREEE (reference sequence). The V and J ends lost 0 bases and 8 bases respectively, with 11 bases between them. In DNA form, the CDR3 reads TGTGCCAGCAGCTTGGAAGGGCGTTACGAAAAACTGTTTTTT. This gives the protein CASSLEGRYEKLFF.

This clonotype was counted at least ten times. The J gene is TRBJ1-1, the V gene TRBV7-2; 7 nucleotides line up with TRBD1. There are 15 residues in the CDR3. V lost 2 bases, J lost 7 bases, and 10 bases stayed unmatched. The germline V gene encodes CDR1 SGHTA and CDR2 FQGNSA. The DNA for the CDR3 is TGTGCCAGCAGCTTAAGAGGCTTTAGGGACAGTGAAGCTTTCTTT. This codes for CASSLRGFRDSEAFF.

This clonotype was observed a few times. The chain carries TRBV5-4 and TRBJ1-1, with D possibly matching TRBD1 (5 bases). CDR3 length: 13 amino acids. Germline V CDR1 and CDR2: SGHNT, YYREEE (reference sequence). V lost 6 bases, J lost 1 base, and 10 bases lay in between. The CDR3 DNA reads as TGTGCCAGCACTGACAGCTGGAACACTGAAGCTTTCTTT. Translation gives CASTDSWNTEAFF.

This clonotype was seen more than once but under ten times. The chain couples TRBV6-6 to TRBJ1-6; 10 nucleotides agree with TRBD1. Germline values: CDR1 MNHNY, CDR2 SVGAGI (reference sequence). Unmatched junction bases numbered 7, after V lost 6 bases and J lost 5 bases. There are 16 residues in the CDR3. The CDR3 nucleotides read TGTGCCAGCAGAGACAGGGGGCTGCGGGATAATTCACCCCTCCACTTT. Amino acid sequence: CASRDRGLRDNSPLHF.

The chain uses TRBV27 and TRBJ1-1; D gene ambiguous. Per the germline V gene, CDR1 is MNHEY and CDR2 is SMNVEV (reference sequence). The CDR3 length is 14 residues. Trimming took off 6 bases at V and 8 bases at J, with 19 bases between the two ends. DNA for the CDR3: TGTGCCAGCAGCGTTTTTGGGTTAGGGAGGGAAGCTTTCTTT. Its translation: CASSVFGLGREAFF.

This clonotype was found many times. Written as DNA, the CDR3 is TGTGCCAGCAGCTTCGACGGGAGCTCCTACGAGCAGTACTTC. It is translated as CASSFDGSSYEQYF. The chain couples TRBV7-6 to TRBJ2-7; possibly TRBD2 for D (6 bases). This CDR3 comprises 14 residues. Germline-derived CDR1 and CDR2 are SGHVS and FNYEAQ. Trimming left V 3 bases short and J 0 bases short, with 9 bases between.

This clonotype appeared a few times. CDR3 loop: CASSPIEGSGANVLTF. The CDR3 DNA reads TGTGCCAGCAGCCCCATAGAGGGCTCTGGGGCCAACGTCCTGACTTTC. The J gene is TRBJ2-6, the V gene TRBV7-9, with D possibly matching TRBD2 (5 bases). Germline V gene lookup returns CDR1 SEHNR and CDR2 FQNEAQ (reference sequence). The CDR3 has 16 amino acids. The V gene lost 5 bases and the J gene lost 0 bases, with 11 bases spanning the gap.

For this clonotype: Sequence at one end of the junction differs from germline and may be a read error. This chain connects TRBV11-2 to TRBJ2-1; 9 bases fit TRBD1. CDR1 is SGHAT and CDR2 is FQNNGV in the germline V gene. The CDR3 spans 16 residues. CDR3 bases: TGTGCCAACAGCAAGAACCGGGACAGGGCCTACAATGAGCAGTTCTTC. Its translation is CANSKNRDRAYNEQFF.

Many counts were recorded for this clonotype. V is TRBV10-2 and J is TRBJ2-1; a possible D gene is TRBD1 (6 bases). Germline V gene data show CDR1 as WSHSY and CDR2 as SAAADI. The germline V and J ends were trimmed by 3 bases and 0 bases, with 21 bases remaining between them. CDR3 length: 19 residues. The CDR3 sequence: CASSDRTDNYLSSYNEQFF. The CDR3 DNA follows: TGCGCCAGCAGTGATCGGACAGACAACTACCTAAGCTCCTACAATGAGCAGTTCTTC.

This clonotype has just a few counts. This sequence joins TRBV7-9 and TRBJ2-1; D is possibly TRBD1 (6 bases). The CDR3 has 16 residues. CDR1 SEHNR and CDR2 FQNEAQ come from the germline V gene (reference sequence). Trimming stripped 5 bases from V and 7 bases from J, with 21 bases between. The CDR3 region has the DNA TGTGCCAGCAGCCCCCGGCGGACAGTATCCGTTAATGAGCAGTTCTTC. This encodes CASSPRRTVSVNEQFF.

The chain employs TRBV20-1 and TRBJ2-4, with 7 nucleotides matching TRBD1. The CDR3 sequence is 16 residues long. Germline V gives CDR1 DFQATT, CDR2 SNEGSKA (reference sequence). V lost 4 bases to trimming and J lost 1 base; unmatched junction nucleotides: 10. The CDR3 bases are TGCAGTGCTATTGCTGGACAGGCCAGGGCCAAAAACATTCAGTACTTC. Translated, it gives CSAIAGQARAKNIQYF.

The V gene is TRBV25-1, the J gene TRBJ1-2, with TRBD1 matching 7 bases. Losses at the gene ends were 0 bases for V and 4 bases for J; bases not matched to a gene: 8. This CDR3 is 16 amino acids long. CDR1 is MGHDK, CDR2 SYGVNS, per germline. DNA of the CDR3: TGTGCCAGCAGTGAATACTCGACAGGGAACGGCTATGGCTACACCTTC. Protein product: CASSEYSTGNGYGYTF.

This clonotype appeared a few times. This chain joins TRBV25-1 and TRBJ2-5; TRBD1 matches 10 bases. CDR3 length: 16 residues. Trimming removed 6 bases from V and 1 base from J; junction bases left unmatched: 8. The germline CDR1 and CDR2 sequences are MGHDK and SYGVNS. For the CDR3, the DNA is TGTGCCAGCAGCCGTCGACAGGGGGCGCGCCAAGAGACCCAGTACTTC. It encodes CASSRRQGARQETQYF.

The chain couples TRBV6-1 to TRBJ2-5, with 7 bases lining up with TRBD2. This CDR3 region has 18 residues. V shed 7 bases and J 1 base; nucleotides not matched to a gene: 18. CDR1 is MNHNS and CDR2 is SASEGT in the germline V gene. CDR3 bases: TGTGCCAGCACTACCCTTCTGGGGGGGAGCGCCCCCCAAGAGACCCAGTACTTC. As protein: CASTTLLGGSAPQETQYF.

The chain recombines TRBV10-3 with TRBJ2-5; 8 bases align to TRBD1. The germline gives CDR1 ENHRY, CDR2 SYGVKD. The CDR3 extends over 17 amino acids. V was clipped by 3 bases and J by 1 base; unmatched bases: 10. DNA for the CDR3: TGTGCCATCAGTGAACCAGGACAGGGATTAGGCCAAGAGACCCAGTACTTC. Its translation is CAISEPGQGLGQETQYF.

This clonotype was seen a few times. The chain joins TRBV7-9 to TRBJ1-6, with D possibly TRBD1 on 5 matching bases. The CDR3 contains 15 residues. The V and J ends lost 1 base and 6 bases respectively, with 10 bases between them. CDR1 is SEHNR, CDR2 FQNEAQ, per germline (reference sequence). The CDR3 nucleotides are TGTGCCAGCAGCTTAGATCGGGGGATTAATTCACCCCTCCACTTT. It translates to CASSLDRGINSPLHF.

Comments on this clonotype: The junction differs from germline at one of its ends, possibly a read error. This CDR3 is CASSSRTAPPYNEQFF. The CDR3 DNA sequence: TGTGCTAGCAGTTCTCGGACAGCCCCGCCATACAATGAGCAGTTCTTC. V is TRBV7-6 and J is TRBJ2-1, with D tentatively TRBD1 (6 bases). This CDR3 region has 16 residues. CDR1 is SGHVS and CDR2 is FNYEAQ in the germline V gene.

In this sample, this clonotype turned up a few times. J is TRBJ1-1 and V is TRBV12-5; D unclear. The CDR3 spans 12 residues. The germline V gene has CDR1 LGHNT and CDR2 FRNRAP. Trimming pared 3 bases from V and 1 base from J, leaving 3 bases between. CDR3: CASGFKNTEAFF. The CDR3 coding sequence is TGTGCTAGTGGTTTCAAGAACACTGAAGCTTTCTTT.

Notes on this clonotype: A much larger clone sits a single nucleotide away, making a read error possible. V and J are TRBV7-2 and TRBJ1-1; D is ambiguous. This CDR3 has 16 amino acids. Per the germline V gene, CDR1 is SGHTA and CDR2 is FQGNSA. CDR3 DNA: TGTGCCAACAGCTCGCCGGGAGGAGTAGGCGACACTGAAGCTTTCTTT. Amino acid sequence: CANSSPGGVGDTEAFF.

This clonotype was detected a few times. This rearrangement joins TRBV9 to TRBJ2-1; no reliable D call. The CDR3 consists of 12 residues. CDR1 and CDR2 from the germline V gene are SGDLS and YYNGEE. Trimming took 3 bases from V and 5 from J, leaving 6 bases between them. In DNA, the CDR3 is TGTGCCAGCAGCGGACCCAACAATGAGCAGTTCTTC. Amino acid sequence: CASSGPNNEQFF.

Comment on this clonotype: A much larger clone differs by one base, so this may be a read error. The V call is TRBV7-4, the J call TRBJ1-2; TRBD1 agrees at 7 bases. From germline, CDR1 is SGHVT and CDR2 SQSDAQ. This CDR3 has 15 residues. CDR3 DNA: TGTGCCGGCAGCTTAGGGGGCGGTATCTACTATGGCTACACCTTC. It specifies CAGSLGGGIYYGYTF.

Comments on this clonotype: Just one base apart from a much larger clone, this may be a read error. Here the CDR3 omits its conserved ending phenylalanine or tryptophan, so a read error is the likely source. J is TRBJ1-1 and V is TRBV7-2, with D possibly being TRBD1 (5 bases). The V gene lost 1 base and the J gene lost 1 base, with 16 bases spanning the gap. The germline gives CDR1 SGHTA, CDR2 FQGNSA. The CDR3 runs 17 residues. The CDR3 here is CASSLVPPLGANTEAFL. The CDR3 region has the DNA TGTGCCAGCAGCTTAGTCCCCCCCCTAGGGGCGAACACTGAAGCTTTCCTT.